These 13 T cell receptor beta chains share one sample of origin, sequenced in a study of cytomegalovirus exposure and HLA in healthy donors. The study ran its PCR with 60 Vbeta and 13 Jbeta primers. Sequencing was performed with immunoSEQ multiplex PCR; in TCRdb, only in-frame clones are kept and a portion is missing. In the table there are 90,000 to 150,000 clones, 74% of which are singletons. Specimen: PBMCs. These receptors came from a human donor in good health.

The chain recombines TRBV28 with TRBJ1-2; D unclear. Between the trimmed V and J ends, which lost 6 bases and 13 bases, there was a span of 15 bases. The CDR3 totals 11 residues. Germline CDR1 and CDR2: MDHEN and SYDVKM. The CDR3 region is CASSSGISSTF. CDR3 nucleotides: TGTGCCAGCAGCTCCGGGATTTCGAGCACCTTC.

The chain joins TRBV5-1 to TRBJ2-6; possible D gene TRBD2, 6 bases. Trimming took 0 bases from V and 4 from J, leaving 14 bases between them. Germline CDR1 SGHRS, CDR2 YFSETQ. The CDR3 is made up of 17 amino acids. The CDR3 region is CASSLEVGRGGANVLTF. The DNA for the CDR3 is TGCGCCAGCAGCTTGGAGGTGGGCCGGGGGGGGGCCAACGTCCTGACTTTC.

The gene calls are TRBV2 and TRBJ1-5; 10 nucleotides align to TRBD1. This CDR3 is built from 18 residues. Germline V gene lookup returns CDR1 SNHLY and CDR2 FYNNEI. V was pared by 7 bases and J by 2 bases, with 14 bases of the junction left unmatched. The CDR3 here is CASNVPPGQGRGNQPQHF. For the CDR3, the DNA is TGTGCCAGCAACGTACCCCCGGGACAGGGGAGAGGCAATCAGCCCCAGCATTTT. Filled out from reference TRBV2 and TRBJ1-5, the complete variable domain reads EPEVTQTPSHQVTQMGQEVILRCVPISNHLYFYWYRQILGQKVEFLVSFYNNEISEKSEIFDDQFSVERPDGSNFTLKIRSTKLEDSAMYFCASNVPPGQGRGNQPQHFGDGTRLSIL.

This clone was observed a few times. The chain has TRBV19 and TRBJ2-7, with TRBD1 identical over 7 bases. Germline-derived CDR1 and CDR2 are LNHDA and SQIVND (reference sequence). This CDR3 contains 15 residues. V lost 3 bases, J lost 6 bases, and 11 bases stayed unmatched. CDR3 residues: CASSITGVRDREQYF. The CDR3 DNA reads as TGTGCCAGTAGTATTACAGGGGTGAGGGATCGCGAGCAGTACTTC.

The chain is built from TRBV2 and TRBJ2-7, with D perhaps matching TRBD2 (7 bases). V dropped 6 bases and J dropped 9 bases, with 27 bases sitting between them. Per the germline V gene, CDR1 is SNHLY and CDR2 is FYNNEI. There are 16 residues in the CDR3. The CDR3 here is CASRVNSPTLRGGQYF. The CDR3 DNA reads TGTGCCAGCAGGGTGAATAGCCCCACCCTAAGGGGGGGGCAGTACTTC.

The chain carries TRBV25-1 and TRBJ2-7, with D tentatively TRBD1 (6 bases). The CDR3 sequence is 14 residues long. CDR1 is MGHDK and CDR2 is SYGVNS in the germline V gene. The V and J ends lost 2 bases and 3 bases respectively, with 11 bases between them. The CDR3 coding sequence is TGTGCCAGCAGTGAAGGGGGCCGGATCTACGAGCAGTACTTC. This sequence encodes CASSEGGRIYEQYF.

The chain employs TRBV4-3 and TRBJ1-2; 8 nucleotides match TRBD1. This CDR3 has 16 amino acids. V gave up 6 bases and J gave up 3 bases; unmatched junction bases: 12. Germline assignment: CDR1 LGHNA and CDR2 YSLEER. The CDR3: CASSPRTGSIDYGYTF. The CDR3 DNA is TGCGCCAGCAGTCCTCGGACAGGGAGCATCGACTATGGCTACACCTTC.

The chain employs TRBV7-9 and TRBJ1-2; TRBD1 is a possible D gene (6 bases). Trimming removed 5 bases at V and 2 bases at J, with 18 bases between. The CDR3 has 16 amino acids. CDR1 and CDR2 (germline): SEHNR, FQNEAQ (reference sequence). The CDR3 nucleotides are TGTGCCAGCAGCATAACCCCGACGAGGGGGAACTATGGCTACACCTTC. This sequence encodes CASSITPTRGNYGYTF.

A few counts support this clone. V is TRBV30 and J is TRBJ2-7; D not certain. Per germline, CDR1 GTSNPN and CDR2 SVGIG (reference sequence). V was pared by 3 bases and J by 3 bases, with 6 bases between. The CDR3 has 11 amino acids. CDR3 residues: CAWSASYEQYF. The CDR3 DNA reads TGTGCCTGGAGCGCTAGCTACGAGCAGTACTTC.

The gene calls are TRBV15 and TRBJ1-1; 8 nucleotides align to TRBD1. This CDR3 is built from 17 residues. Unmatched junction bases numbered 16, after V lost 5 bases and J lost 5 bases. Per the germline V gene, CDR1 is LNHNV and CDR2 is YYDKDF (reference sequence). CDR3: CATSRGQGKSRWTEAFF. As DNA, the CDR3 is TGTGCCACCAGCCGAGGACAGGGTAAGAGCAGGTGGACTGAAGCTTTCTTT.

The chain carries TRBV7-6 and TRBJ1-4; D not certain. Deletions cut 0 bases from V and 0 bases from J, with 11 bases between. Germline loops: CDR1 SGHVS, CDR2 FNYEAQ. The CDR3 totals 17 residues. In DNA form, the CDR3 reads TGTGCCAGCAGCTTAGCGCAGGCCCCCGCAACTAATGAAAAACTGTTTTTT. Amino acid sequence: CASSLAQAPATNEKLFF. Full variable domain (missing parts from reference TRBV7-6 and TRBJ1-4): GAGVSQSPRYKVTKRGQDVALRCDPISGHVSLYWYRQALGQGPEFLTYFNYEAQQDKSGLPNDRFSAERPEGSISTLTIQRTEQRDSAMYRCASSLAQAPATNEKLFFGSGTQLSVL.

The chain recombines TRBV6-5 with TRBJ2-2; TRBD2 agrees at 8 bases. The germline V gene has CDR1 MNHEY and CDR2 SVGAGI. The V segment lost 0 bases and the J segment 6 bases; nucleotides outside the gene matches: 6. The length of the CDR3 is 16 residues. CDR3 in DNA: TGTGCCAGCAGTTACTCGGACGGGAGGGCCGCCGGGGAGCTGTTTTTT. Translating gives CASSYSDGRAAGELFF.

CDR3 sequence: CASRENRDEQYF. The CDR3 nucleotides are TGTGCCAGCAGAGAAAACAGGGACGAGCAGTACTTC. The chain carries TRBV25-1 and TRBJ2-7, with D perhaps matching TRBD1 (6 bases). The CDR3 has 12 residues. Deletions cut 6 bases from V and 5 bases from J, with 11 bases between. Germline lookup yields CDR1 MGHDK and CDR2 SYGVNS.